Listed below are T cell receptor beta chains from one sample, sequenced in a study of T cell repertoires in cytomegalovirus infection. TCRdb analysed the reads with MiXCR anew, one entry per CDR3 protein. The data contain under 350,000 distinct CDR3 sequences, 9.6% of them singletons. What was sequenced was PBMCs. These receptors were taken from a human donor in good health (CMV status not recorded). Some clones in this sample may be carry-over from other donors' samples. Both conserved end residues are part of each CDR3. Each record gives: J gene, clone size, V gene, D gene, CDR3 protein, CDR3 DNA. A D gene is named only where the DNA matches it firmly. Where a row states a size, it is once, few, many or the class of an expanded clone; other rows omit it.

j_gene: TRBJ2-7
abundance: many
v_gene: TRBV20-1
d_gene: -
CDR3aa: CSASNGGLSYEQYF
CDR3nt: TGCAGTGCTAGTAATGGCGGACTATCCTACGAGCAGTACTTC

j_gene: TRBJ1-2
abundance: many
v_gene: TRBV12-3/TRBV12-4
d_gene: TRBD1
CDR3aa: CASSSGTGVGYGYTF
CDR3nt: TGTGCCAGCAGTTCCGGGACAGGGGTGGGGTATGGCTACACCTTC

j_gene: TRBJ1-6
abundance: many
v_gene: TRBV20-1
d_gene: -
CDR3aa: CSARESRVSPLHF
CDR3nt: TGCAGTGCTAGAGAGAGCAGGGTTTCACCCCTCCACTTT

j_gene: TRBJ2-1
abundance: many
v_gene: TRBV7-2
d_gene: -
CDR3aa: CASSGNEQFF
CDR3nt: TGTGCCAGCAGTGGGAATGAGCAGTTCTTC

j_gene: TRBJ2-1
abundance: -
v_gene: TRBV5-6
d_gene: -
CDR3aa: CASSLQGKQFF
CDR3nt: TGTGCCAGCAGCTTGCAAGGGAAGCAGTTCTTC

j_gene: TRBJ1-2
abundance: few
v_gene: TRBV4-1
d_gene: TRBD1
CDR3aa: CASSRPGQERGYTF
CDR3nt: TGCGCCAGCAGCCGTCCGGGACAGGAGCGGGGCTACACCTTC

j_gene: TRBJ2-5
abundance: many
v_gene: TRBV6-6
d_gene: TRBD2
CDR3aa: CASSYARPSGQETQYF
CDR3nt: TGTGCCAGCAGTTACGCGCGCCCTAGCGGACAAGAGACCCAGTACTTC

j_gene: TRBJ1-1
abundance: many
v_gene: TRBV7-9
d_gene: -
CDR3aa: CASSLDGRGTEAFF
CDR3nt: TGTGCCAGCAGCTTAGATGGCCGGGGCACTGAAGCTTTCTTT

j_gene: TRBJ1-3
abundance: many
v_gene: TRBV6-5
d_gene: -
CDR3aa: CASSYSRTSVSGNTIYF
CDR3nt: TGTGCCAGCAGTTACTCGAGGACCTCCGTCTCTGGAAACACCATATATTTT

j_gene: TRBJ1-1
abundance: many
v_gene: TRBV18
d_gene: -
CDR3aa: CASSPQKNTEAFF
CDR3nt: TGTGCCAGCAGCCCACAAAAGAACACTGAAGCTTTCTTT

j_gene: TRBJ2-7
abundance: many
v_gene: TRBV25-1
d_gene: -
CDR3aa: CASSERKSYEQYF
CDR3nt: TGTGCCAGCAGTGAAAGAAAGTCCTACGAGCAGTACTTC

j_gene: TRBJ1-1
abundance: many
v_gene: TRBV7-8
d_gene: -
CDR3aa: CASSSRTEAFF
CDR3nt: TGTGCCAGCAGCTCCCGAACTGAAGCTTTCTTT

j_gene: TRBJ2-1
abundance: -
v_gene: TRBV6-2/TRBV6-3
d_gene: -
CDR3aa: CASRITSGHSFF
CDR3nt: TGTGCCAGCAGAATTACATCGGGACACTCGTTCTTC

j_gene: TRBJ1-1
abundance: many
v_gene: TRBV7-2
d_gene: -
CDR3aa: CASSLGRQNTEAFF
CDR3nt: TGTGCCAGCAGCTTAGGCAGGCAGAACACTGAAGCTTTCTTT

j_gene: TRBJ1-2
abundance: many
v_gene: TRBV14
d_gene: TRBD1
CDR3aa: CASSRPGQDYGYTF
CDR3nt: TGTGCCAGCAGCCGACCGGGACAGGACTATGGCTACACCTTC

j_gene: TRBJ2-2
abundance: many
v_gene: TRBV11-2
d_gene: -
CDR3aa: CASSLSWTRNTGELFF
CDR3nt: TGTGCCAGCAGCTTATCATGGACTCGCAACACCGGGGAGCTGTTTTTT